The 10 T cell receptor beta chains given below trace back to one sample, sequenced in a study of blood T cell repertoires in COVID-19. Libraries were prepared by immunoSEQ multiplex PCR; TCRdb keeps only in-frame clonotypes and omits some of them. The table includes 260,000 or so clones, roughly 84% detected once. Sequenced: peripheral blood. Every receptor here comes from a human donor in a cohort sampled during active COVID-19.

The chain combines TRBV4-3 with TRBJ2-6; TRBD2 matches at 7 bases. The V gene end was trimmed by 3 bases and the J gene end by 2 bases; junction bases not matched to a gene: 1. The CDR3 runs 15 residues. The germline V gene has CDR1 LGHNA and CDR2 YSLEER. The CDR3, as DNA: TGCGCCAGCAGCCAGGGGAGGGCTGGGGCCAACGTCCTGACTTTC. Its translation: CASSQGRAGANVLTF.

This chain uses TRBV6-4 with TRBJ2-1; 9 bases map to TRBD2. This CDR3 region has 15 residues. The ends lost 0 bases at V and 8 bases at J; junction bases unmatched: 5. Germline V gene data show CDR1 as MRHNA and CDR2 as SNTAGT. In DNA, the CDR3 is TGTGCCAGCAGTGACTCGTTTAGCGGGAGTCATGAGCAGTTCTTC. Translated, it gives CASSDSFSGSHEQFF.

This chain uses TRBV5-1 with TRBJ2-3; 12 bases align to TRBD2. CDR1 and CDR2 from the germline V gene are SGHRS and YFSETQ. V shed 4 bases and J 3 bases; nucleotides not matched to a gene: 6. CDR3 length equals 16 residues. For the CDR3, the DNA is TGCGCCAGCAGCCACCTAGCGGGAGGGCCGACAGATACGCAGTATTTT. Translation: CASSHLAGGPTDTQYF.

The rearrangement links TRBV3-1 (or the pseudogene TRBV3-2) to TRBJ1-6; no reliable D call. The V gene's germline CDR1 is LGHDT and CDR2 YNNKEL (reference sequence). This CDR3 is built from 14 residues. Trimming removed 4 bases from V and 10 bases from J, with 14 bases in between. Written as DNA, the CDR3 is TGTGCCAGCAGCCCCCGGGCCGAGGGCTCACCCCTCCACTTT. Its protein is CASSPRAEGSPLHF.

The chain employs TRBV19 and TRBJ2-7, with TRBD2 identical over 9 bases. Germline CDR1 is LNHDA and CDR2 is SQIVND (reference sequence). The CDR3 contains 15 residues. The V segment lost 4 bases and the J segment 7 bases; nucleotides outside the gene matches: 11. The CDR3: CASSTLPGLAQEQYF. CDR3 DNA: TGTGCCAGTAGTACCCTCCCTGGACTAGCGCAGGAGCAGTACTTC.

The chain links TRBV2 to TRBJ1-4; 7 bases map to TRBD1. The germline gives CDR1 SNHLY, CDR2 FYNNEI. The CDR3 is 17 amino acids. J gave up 4 bases and V 5 bases, and 13 bases lay outside the gene matches. Here the CDR3 DNA reads TGTGCCAGCAGTAGGAGAGGGGGCGGACGGGTTAATGAAAAACTGTTTTTT. This gives the protein CASSRRGGGRVNEKLFF.

CDR3: CASSGGLAGVNEQFF. As DNA, the CDR3 is TGTGCCAGCAGCGGAGGACTAGCGGGTGTCAATGAGCAGTTCTTC. The chain combines TRBV9 with TRBJ2-1; 11 nucleotides agree with TRBD2. This CDR3 spans 15 amino acids. V trimming: 3 bases; J trimming: 6 bases; junction bases outside the gene matches: 5. CDR1 and CDR2 (germline): SGDLS, YYNGEE.

This clone was picked up a small number of times. This chain connects TRBV5-3 to TRBJ1-5; maybe TRBD1 (6 bases). TRBV5-3 is an open reading frame, and its role is uncertain. This CDR3 has 16 amino acids. Trimming took off 2 bases at V and 0 bases at J, with 12 bases between the two ends. As DNA, the CDR3 is TGTGCCAGAAGCTTCGGGGACAAACATAGCAATCAGCCCCAGCATTTT. Amino acid sequence: CARSFGDKHSNQPQHF.

The chain carries TRBV12-3 or TRBV12-4 and TRBJ2-2; 8 nucleotides align to TRBD2. CDR3 size: 12 residues. With 8 bases clipped from V and 4 bases from J, the junction kept 0 bases outside the gene matches. CDR3 sequence reads: CASRGGTGELFF. As DNA, the CDR3 is TGTGCCAGCCGGGGGGGCACCGGGGAGCTGTTTTTT.

The chain uses TRBV7-2 and TRBJ2-5; the match to TRBD2 covers 15 bases. Germline V gives CDR1 SGHTA, CDR2 FQGNSA. The length of the CDR3 is 18 residues. V lost 7 bases, J lost 2 bases, and 11 bases stayed unmatched. CDR3: CASTKPGLAGGKQETQYF. CDR3 DNA: TGTGCCAGCACCAAGCCGGGACTAGCGGGGGGAAAACAAGAGACCCAGTACTTC.